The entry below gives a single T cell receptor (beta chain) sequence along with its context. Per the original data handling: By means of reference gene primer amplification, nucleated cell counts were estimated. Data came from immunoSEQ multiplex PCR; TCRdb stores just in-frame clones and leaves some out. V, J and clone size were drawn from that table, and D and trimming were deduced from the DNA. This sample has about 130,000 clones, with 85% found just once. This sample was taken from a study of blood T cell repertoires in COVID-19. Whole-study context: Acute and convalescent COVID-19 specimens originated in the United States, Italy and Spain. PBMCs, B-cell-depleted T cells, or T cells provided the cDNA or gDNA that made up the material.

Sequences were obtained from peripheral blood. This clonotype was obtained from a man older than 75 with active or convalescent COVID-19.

The CDR3: CASSVSAGGPNEQFF. The CDR3 DNA reads as TGTGCCAGCAGCGTATCGGCGGGAGGGCCCAATGAGCAGTTCTTC. This chain joins TRBV9 and TRBJ2-1; 9 nucleotides align to TRBD2. CDR3 size: 15 residues. The trim removed 1 base at V and 6 bases at J, leaving 5 bases unmatched. Germline lookup yields CDR1 SGDLS and CDR2 YYNGEE.